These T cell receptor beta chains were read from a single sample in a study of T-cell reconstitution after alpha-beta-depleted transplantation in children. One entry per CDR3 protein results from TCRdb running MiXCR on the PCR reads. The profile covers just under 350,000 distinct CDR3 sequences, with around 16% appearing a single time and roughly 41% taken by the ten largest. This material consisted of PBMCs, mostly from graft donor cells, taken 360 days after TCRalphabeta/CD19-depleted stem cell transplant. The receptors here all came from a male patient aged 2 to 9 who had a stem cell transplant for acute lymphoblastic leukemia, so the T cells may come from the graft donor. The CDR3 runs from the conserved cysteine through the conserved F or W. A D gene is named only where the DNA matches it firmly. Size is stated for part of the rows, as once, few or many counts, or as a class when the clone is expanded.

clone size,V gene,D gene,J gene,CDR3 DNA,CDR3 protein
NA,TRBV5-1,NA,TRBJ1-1,TGCGCCAGCAGCTCAGGGCCGGCTGAAGCTTTCTTT,CASSSGPAEAFF
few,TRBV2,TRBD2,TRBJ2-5,TGTGCCAGCAGTGATGAGGTAGCGGGAGAAGGAGAGACCCAGTACTTC,CASSDEVAGEGETQYF
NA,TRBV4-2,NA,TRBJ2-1,TGTGCCAGCAGCCAAGCTCTTTGGGTGACATCCTACAATGAGCAGTTCTTC,CASSQALWVTSYNEQFF
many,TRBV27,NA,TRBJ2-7,TGTGCCAGCAGCTTTGGGCCAACGTACGAGCAGTACTTC,CASSFGPTYEQYF
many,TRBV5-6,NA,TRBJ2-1,TGTGCCAGCAGCTTGGGAGGGCCTCCGTCCTACAATGAGCAGTTCTTC,CASSLGGPPSYNEQFF
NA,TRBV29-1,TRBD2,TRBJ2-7,TGCAGCGTTGCACTGGGACTAGCCTACGAGCAGTACTTC,CSVALGLAYEQYF
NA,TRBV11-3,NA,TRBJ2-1,TGTGCCAGCAGCTTAAGGGGGAGAGGGGAGCAGTTCTTC,CASSLRGRGEQFF
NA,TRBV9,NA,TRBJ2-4,TGTGCCAGCAGCCCACCGAATGGGGCTCCTAGTATTCAGTACTTC,CASSPPNGAPSIQYF
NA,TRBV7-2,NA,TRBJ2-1,TGTGCCAGCAGCTTAGCGTACTACAATGAGCAGTTCTTC,CASSLAYYNEQFF
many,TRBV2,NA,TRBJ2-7,TGTGCCAGCAGTGATCCTTGGTACGAGCAGTACTTC,CASSDPWYEQYF
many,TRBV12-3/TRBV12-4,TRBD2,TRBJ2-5,TGTGCCAGCAGTTTACTGGCGGGAGTGGAAGAGACCCAGTACTTC,CASSLLAGVEETQYF
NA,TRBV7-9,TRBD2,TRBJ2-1,TGTGCCAGCAGCCCTCTTACTAGCGGATGGGGGAATGAGCAGTTCTTC,CASSPLTSGWGNEQFF
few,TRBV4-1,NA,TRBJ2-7,TGCGCCAGCAGCCAAGATAGGACGGGGGAACTATGCGAGCAGTACTTC,CASSQDRTGELCEQYF
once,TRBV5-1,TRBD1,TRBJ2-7,TGCGCCAGCAGCATGGACAGGGGCACCTACGAGCAGTACTTC,CASSMDRGTYEQYF
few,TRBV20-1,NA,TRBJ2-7,TGCAGTGCTAGAGATGCGTGGCTGTCATACGAGCAGTACTTC,CSARDAWLSYEQYF
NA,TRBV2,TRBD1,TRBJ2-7,TGTGCCAGCAGGGGACAGGTGGTCCATTACGAGCAGTACTTC,CASRGQVVHYEQYF
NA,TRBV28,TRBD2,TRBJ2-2,TGTGCCAGCAGTTTCCGACCGGGACTAGCGGGAGCCGGGGAGCTGTTTTTT,CASSFRPGLAGAGELFF
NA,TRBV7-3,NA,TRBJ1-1,TGTGCCAGCAGCTTAACGGGGGTATCGAACACTAGAGCTTTCTTT,CASSLTGVSNTRAFF
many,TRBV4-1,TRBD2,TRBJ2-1,TGCGCCAGCAGCCAACACGGGACTACCGACAATGAGCAGTTCTTC,CASSQHGTTDNEQFF
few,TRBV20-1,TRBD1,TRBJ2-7,TGCAGTGCTAGACCCGCCGGACAGGGTTACGAGCAGTACTTC,CSARPAGQGYEQYF
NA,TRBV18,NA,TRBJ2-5,TGTGCCAGCTCAGAAGAAATTGGGGAGGAGACCCAGTACTTC,CASSEEIGEETQYF
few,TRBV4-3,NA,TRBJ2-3,TGCGCCAGCAGCCAAGATTCTTCGGGAAGCACAGATACGCAGTATTTT,CASSQDSSGSTDTQYF
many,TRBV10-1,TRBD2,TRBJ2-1,TGCGCCAGCAGTGAAATGACTAGCGGGACCTACAATGAGCAGTTCTTC,CASSEMTSGTYNEQFF
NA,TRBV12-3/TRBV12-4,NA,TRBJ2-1,TGTGCCAGCAATGGGGCGGGCGGGTGGCACAATGAGCAGTTCTTC,CASNGAGGWHNEQFF
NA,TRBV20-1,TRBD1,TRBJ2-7,TGCAGTGCTAGTGGGGACAGCCTTTACGAGCAGTACTTC,CSASGDSLYEQYF
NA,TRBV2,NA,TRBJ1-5,TGTGCCAGCTCAGAGATGGCGACGAATCAGCCCCAGCATTTT,CASSEMATNQPQHF
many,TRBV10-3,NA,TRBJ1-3,TGTGCCATCAGAAGGGACTCTGGAAACACCATATATTTT,CAIRRDSGNTIYF
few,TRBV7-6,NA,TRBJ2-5,TGTGCCAGCAGCTTAGAGTGGGGTAGCGGAGAGACCCAGTACTTC,CASSLEWGSGETQYF
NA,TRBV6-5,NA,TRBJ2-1,TGTGCCAGCACCGACTCCAGGGAGGTCGAGGTCTTC,CASTDSREVEVF
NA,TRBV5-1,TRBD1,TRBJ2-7,TGCGCCAGCAGCCAGGGATGGGGACAGGGGAGAAACGAGCAGTACTTC,CASSQGWGQGRNEQYF